The following is a T cell receptor beta chain sequence with its context. TCRdb re-called the reads through MiXCR, storing one row per CDR3 protein. The sample yields around 100,000 distinct CDR3 sequences, more than 20% seen once. These data belong to a study of T cell repertoires in cytomegalovirus infection. Germline V gene sequence: CDR1 SGHRS, CDR2 YFSETQ. V gave up 9 bases and J gave up 5 bases; unmatched junction bases: 16. This CDR3 region has 17 residues. Sequencing input: CD8+ T cells from PBMCs. The source is a human donor in good health (CMV status not recorded). Some clones in this sample may be carry-over from other donors' samples. This chain joins TRBV5-1 and TRBJ2-7; TRBD2 agrees at 14 bases. The CDR3 protein is CATRPGLAGVRSNEQYF. CDR3 bases: TGCGCCACCAGACCGGGACTAGCGGGAGTACGGTCGAACGAGCAGTACTTC.